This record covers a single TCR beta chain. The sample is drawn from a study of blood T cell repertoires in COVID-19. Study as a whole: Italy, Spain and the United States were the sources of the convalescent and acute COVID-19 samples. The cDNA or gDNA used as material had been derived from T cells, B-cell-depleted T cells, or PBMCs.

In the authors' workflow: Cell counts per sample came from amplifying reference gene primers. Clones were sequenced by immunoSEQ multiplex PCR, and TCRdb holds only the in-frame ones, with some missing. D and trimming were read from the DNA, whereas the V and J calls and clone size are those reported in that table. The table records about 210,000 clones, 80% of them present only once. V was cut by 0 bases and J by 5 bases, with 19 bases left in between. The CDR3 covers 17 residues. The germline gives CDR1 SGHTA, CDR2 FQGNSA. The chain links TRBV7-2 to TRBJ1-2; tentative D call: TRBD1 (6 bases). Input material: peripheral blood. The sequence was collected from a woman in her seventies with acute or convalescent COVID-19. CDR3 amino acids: CASSLATRRGRGYGYTF. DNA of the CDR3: TGTGCCAGCAGCTTAGCAACGCGAAGGGGCAGGGGTTATGGCTACACCTTC. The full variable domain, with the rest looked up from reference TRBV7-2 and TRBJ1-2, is GAGVSQSPSNKVTEKGKDVELRCDPISGHTALYWYRQSLGQGLEFLIYFQGNSAPDKSGLPSDRFSAERTGGSVSTLTIQRTQQEDSAVYLCASSLATRRGRGYGYTFGSGTRLTVV.